In this sample, the clone carrying this T cell receptor beta chain turned up once. What it recognizes is unknown. This sample is drawn from a study of cytomegalovirus exposure and HLA in healthy donors. Overall study: From HLA-typed donors, an early data release held 70 million to 100 million unique TCRs.

Regarding the study as a whole: As confirmed in vitro, a few CMV-associated chains were specific for CMV antigens. TCR beta sequences reportedly predicted most subjects' HLA-A and HLA-B alleles accurately.

The CDR3 totals 13 residues. V shed 4 bases and J shed 2 bases, with 9 bases lying between them. Per germline, CDR1 SGHRS and CDR2 YFSETQ. The PCR was carried out with 60 Vbeta primers and 13 Jbeta primers. The table came from immunoSEQ multiplex PCR; TCRdb's copy has only in-frame clones and leaves some out. The table has around 100,000 clones, over 60% seen once. The J gene is TRBJ2-5, the V gene TRBV5-1, with D tentatively TRBD2 (5 bases). Sequenced input: PBMCs. The receptor's source is a woman between 18 and 30 years old in good health and CMV-seropositive. CDR3: CASSPPGQETQYF. In nucleotides, the CDR3 is TGCGCCAGCAGCCCTCCGGGACAAGAGACCCAGTACTTC.